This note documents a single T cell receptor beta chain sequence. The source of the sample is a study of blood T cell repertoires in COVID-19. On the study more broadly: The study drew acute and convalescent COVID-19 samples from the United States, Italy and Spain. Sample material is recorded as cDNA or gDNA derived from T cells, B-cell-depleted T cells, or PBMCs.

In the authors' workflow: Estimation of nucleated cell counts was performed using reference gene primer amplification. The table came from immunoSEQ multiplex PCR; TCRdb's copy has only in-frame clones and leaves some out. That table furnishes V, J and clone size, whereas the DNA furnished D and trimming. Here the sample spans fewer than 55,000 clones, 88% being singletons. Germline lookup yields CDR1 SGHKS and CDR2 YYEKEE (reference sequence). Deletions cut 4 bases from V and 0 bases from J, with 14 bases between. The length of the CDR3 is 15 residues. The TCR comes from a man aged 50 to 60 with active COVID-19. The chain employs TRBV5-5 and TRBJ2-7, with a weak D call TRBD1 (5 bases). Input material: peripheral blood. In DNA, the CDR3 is TGTGCCAGCAGCCATCCAACGACAGCCTCCTACGAGCAGTACTTC. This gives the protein CASSHPTTASYEQYF. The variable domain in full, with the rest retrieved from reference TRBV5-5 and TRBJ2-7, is DAGVTQSPTHLIKTRGQQVTLRCSPISGHKSVSWYQQVLGQGPQFIFQYYEKEERGRGNFPDRFSARQFPNYSSELNVNALLLGDSALYLCASSHPTTASYEQYFGPGTRLTVT.